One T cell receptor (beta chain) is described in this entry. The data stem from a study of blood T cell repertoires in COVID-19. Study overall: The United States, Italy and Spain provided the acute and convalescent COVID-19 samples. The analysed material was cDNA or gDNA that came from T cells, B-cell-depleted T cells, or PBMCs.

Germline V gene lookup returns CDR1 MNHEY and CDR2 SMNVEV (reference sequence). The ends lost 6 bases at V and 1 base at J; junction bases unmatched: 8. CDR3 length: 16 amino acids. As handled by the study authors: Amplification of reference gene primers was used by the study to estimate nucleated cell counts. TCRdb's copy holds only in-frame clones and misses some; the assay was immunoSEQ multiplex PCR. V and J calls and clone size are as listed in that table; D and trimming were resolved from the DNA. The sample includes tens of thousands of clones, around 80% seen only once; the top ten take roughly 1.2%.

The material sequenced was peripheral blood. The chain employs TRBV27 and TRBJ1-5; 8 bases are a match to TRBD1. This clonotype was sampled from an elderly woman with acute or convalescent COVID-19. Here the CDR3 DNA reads TGTGCCAGCAGCTCCAGGGGGCAGGGAAGCAATCAGCCCCAGCATTTT. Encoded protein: CASSSRGQGSNQPQHF.